The T cell receptor (beta chain) described here comes from a study of T cell repertoires in cytomegalovirus infection. Germline V CDR1 and CDR2: SGHVS, FNYEAQ. This CDR3 is built from 14 residues. V lost 5 bases and J lost 5; bases outside the gene matches: 8. This clonotype was seen ten or more times. MiXCR was run by TCRdb on the reads, yielding one entry per CDR3 protein. The sample yields 76,000 or so distinct CDR3 sequences, 3% to 4.5% seen once. The J gene is TRBJ2-7, the V gene TRBV7-6; 8 bases fit TRBD1. Material for sequencing was PBMCs. This clonotype was obtained from a human donor in good health (CMV status not recorded). Some clones in this sample may be carry-over from other donors' samples. The CDR3 region is CASSRLGTGNEQYF. The CDR3 DNA reads TGTGCCAGCAGCCGACTGGGGACAGGCAACGAGCAGTACTTC. The variable domain in full, completed from reference TRBV7-6 and TRBJ2-7, reads GAGVSQSPRYKVTKRGQDVALRCDPISGHVSLYWYRQALGQGPEFLTYFNYEAQQDKSGLPNDRFSAERPEGSISTLTIQRTEQRDSAMYRCASSRLGTGNEQYFGPGTRLTVT.